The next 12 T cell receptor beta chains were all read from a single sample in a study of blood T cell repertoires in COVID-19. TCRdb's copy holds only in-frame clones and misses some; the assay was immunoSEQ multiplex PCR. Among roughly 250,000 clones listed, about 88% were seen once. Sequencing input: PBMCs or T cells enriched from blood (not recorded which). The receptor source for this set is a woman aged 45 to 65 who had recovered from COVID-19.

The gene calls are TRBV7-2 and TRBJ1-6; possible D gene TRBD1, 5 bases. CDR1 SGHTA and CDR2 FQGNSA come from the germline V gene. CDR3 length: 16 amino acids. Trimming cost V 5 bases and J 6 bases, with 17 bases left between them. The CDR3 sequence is CASSQRSGWGNSPLHF. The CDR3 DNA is TGTGCCAGCAGCCAACGCTCAGGGTGGGGTAATTCACCCCTCCACTTT.

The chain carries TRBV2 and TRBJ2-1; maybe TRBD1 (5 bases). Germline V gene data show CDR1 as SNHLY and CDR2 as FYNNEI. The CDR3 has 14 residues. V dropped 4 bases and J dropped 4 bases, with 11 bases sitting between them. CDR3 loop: CASSGSQGYNEQFF. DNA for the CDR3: TGTGCCAGCAGTGGGTCTCAGGGTTACAATGAGCAGTTCTTC. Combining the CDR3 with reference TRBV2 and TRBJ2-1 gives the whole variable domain EPEVTQTPSHQVTQMGQEVILRCVPISNHLYFYWYRQILGQKVEFLVSFYNNEISEKSEIFDDQFSVERPDGSNFTLKIRSTKLEDSAMYFCASSGSQGYNEQFFGPGTRLTVL.

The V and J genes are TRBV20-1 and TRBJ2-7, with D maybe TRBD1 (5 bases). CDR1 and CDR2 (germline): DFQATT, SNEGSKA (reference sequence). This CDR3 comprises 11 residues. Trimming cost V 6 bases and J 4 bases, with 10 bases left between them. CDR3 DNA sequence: TGCAGTGCGGAAAACAGGTACGAGCAGTACTTC. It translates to CSAENRYEQYF.

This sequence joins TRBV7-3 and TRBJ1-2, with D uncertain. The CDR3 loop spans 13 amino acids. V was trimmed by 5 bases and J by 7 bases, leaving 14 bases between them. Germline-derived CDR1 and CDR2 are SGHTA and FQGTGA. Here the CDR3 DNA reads TGTGCCAGCAGCCCAGCATCCGGCGGTGGCTACACCTTC. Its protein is CASSPASGGGYTF.

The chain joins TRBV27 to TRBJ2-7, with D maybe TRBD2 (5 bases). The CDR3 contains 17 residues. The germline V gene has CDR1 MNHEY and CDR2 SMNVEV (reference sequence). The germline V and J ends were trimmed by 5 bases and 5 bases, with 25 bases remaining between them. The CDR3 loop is CASSPNLGRASVHEQYF. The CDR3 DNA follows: TGTGCCAGCAGTCCAAACCTTGGGAGAGCGTCTGTCCACGAGCAGTACTTC.

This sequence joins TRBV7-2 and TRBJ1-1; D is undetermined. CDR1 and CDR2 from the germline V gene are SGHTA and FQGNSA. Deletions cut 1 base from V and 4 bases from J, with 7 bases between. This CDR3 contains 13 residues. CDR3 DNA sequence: TGTGCCAGCAGCTTAGTCTCCGGCACTGAAGCTTTCTTT. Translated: CASSLVSGTEAFF.

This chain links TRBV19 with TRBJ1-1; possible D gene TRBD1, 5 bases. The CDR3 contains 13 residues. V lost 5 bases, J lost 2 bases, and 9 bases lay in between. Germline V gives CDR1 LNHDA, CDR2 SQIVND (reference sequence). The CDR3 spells CASSGRENTEAFF. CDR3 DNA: TGTGCCAGTAGTGGCAGGGAAAACACTGAAGCTTTCTTT.

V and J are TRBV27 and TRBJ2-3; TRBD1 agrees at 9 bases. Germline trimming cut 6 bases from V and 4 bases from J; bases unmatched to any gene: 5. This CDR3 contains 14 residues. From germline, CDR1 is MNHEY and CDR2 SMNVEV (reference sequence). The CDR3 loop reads CASSRDRVADTQYF. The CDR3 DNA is TGTGCCAGCAGCAGGGACAGGGTTGCAGATACGCAGTATTTT.

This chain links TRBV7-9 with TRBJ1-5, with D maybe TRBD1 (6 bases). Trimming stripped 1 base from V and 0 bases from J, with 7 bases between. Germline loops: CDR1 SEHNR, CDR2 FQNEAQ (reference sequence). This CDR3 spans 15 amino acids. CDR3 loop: CASSLEGGSNQPQHF. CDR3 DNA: TGTGCCAGCAGCTTAGAAGGGGGTAGCAATCAGCCCCAGCATTTT.

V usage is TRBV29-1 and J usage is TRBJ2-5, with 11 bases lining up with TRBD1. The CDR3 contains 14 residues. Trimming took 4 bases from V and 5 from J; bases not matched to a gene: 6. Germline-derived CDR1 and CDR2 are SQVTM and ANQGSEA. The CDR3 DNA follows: TGCAGCGTTGCGCTCCGGGACAGGGGGGAGACCCAGTACTTC. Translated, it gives CSVALRDRGETQYF.

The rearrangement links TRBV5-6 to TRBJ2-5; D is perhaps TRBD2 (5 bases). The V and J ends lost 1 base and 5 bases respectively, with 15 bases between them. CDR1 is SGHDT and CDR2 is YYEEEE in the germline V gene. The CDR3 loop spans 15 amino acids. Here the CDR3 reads CASSLRGEQWETQYF. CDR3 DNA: TGTGCCAGCAGCTTGCGGGGAGAGCAATGGGAGACCCAGTACTTC.

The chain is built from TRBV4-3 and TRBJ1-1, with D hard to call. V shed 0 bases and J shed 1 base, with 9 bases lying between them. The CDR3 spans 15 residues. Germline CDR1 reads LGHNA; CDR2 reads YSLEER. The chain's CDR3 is CASSQDRGTNTEAFF. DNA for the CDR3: TGCGCCAGCAGCCAAGATCGGGGAACGAACACTGAAGCTTTCTTT.